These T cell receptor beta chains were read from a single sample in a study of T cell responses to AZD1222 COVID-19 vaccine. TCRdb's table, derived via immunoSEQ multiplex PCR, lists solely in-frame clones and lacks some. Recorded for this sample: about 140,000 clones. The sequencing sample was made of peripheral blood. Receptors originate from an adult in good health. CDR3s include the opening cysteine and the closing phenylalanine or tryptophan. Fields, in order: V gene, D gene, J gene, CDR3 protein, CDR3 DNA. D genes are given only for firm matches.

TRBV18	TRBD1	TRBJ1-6	CASSPPAGGYSPLHF	TGTGCCAGCTCACCACCGGCAGGGGGCTATTCACCCCTCCACTTT
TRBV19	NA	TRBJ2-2	CASSIGDGPGGTGELFF	TGTGCCAGTAGTATAGGGGACGGGCCAGGCGGCACCGGGGAGCTGTTTTTT
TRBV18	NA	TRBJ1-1	CASSPQGQQNTEAFF	TGTGCCAGCTCACCCCAAGGACAACAGAACACTGAAGCTTTCTTT
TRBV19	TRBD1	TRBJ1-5	CASEGDRRQPQHF	TGTGCCAGCGAAGGGGACAGACGACAGCCCCAGCATTTT
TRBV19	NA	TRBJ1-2	CASSILPATTNYGYTF	TGTGCCAGTAGTATACTGCCGGCAACGACTAACTATGGCTACACCTTC
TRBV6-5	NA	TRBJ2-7	CASSYSGGGTYEQYF	TGTGCCAGCAGTTACTCGGGGGGTGGGACTTACGAGCAGTACTTC
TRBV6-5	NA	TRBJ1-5	CASSLNRDGQPQHF	TGTGCCAGCAGTTTAAACAGGGACGGCCAGCCCCAGCATTTT
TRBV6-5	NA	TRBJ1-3	CASSRSLPGGNTIYF	TGTGCCAGCAGCCGCAGCCTACCCGGAGGAAACACCATATATTTT
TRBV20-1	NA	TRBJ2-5	CSASRDTQETQYF	TGCAGTGCTAGTCGTGACACCCAAGAGACCCAGTACTTC
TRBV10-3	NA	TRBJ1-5	CAISDLGGKYQPQHF	TGTGCCATCAGTGATCTGGGGGGGAAGTATCAGCCCCAGCATTTT
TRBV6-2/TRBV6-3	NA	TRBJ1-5	CASSPRWAAYSNQPQHF	TGTGCCAGCAGTCCCCGTTGGGCAGCTTATAGCAATCAGCCCCAGCATTTT
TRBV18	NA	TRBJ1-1	CASSPNRDRTEAFF	TGTGCCAGCTCACCTAACAGGGATCGCACTGAAGCTTTCTTT
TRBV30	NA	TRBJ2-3	CAWGVGRADTQYF	TGTGCCTGGGGGGTCGGGCGAGCAGATACGCAGTATTTT
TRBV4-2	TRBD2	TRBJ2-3	CASSPTSGSTDTQYF	TGTGCCAGCAGCCCCACTAGCGGGAGCACAGATACGCAGTATTTT
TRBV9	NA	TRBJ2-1	CASSAGTFNEQFF	TGTGCCAGCAGCGCCGGGACCTTTAATGAGCAGTTCTTC
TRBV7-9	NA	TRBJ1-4	CASSGDLYNEKLFF	TGTGCCAGCAGTGGGGACCTCTACAATGAAAAACTGTTTTTT
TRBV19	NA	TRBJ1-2	CASSIDPQSYGFTF	TGTGCCAGTAGTATAGATCCGCAATCCTATGGCTTCACCTTC
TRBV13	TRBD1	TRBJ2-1	CASSLGRGTVANEQFF	TGTGCCAGCAGCTTAGGCAGGGGGACAGTGGCCAATGAGCAGTTCTTC